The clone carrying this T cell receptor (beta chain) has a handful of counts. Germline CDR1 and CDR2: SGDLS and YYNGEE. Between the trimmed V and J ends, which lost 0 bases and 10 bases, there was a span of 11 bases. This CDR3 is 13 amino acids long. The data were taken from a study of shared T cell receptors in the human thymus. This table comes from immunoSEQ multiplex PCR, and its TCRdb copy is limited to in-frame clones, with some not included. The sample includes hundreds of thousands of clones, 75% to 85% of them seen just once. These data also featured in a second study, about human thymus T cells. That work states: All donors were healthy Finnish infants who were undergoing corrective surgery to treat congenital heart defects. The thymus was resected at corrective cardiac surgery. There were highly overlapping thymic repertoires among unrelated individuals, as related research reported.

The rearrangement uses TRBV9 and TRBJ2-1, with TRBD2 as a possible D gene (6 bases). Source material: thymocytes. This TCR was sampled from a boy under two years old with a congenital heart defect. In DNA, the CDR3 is TGTGCCAGCAGCGTAGAGGGGAGGCGGGAGCAGTTCTTC. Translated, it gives CASSVEGRREQFF.